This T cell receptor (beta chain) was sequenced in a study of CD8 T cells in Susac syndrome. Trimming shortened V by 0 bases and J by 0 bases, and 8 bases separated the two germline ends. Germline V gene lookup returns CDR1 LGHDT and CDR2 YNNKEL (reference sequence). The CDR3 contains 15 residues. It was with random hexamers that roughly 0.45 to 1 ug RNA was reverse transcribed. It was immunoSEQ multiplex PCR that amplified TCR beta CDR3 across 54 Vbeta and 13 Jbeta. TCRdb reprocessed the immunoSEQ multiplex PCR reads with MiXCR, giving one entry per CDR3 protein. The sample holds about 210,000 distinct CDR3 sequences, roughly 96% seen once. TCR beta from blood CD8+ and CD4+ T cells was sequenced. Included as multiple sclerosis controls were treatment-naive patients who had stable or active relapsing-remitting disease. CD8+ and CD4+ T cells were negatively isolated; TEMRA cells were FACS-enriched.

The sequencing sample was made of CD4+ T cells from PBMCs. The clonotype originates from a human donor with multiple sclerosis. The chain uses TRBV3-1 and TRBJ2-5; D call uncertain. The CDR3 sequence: CASSQDWPNQETQYF. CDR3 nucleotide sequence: TGTGCCAGCAGCCAAGATTGGCCCAACCAAGAGACCCAGTACTTC.